A single T cell receptor beta chain is shown here with its context. The antigen is unknown. Generated by immunoSEQ multiplex PCR, the TCRdb table keeps only in-frame clones and is missing some. This table has roughly 100,000 clones, 82% appearing once. This CDR3 spans 14 amino acids. With 5 bases clipped from V and 6 bases from J, the junction kept 2 bases outside the gene matches. The germline V gene has CDR1 SGHRS and CDR2 YFSETQ. Documented time point: baseline pretreatment blood. Treatment defined: 15 Gy SBRT to primary tumor, nephrectomy 4 weeks later. The patient's renal cell carcinoma had clear cell pathology. The data stem from a study of radiation and T cells in renal cell carcinoma. Points from the study as a whole: From baseline, blood top tumor clonotypes peaked at 2 weeks post-radiation.

This specimen was blood, taken from a patient whose treatment included radiotherapy and nephrectomy. V gene TRBV5-1 combines with J gene TRBJ2-2; 12 bases agree with TRBD2. The TCR originated in a man in his fifties or sixties with renal cell carcinoma. In nucleotides, the CDR3 is TGCGCCAGCAGGCTAGCGGGAGGGGCCGGGGAGCTGTTTTTT. Translating it yields CASRLAGGAGELFF.